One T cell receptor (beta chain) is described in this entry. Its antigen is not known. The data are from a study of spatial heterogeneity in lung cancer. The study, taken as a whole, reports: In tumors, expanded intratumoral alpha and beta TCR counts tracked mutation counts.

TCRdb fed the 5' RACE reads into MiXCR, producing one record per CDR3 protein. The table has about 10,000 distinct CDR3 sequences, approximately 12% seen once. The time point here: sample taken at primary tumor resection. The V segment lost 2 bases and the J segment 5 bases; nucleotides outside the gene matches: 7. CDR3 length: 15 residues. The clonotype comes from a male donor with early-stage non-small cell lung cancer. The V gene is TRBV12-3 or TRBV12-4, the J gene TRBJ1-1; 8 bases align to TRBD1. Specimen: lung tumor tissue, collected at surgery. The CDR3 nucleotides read TGTGCCAGCAGTTTAACCCAGGGGGCGCGAACTGAAGCTTTCTTT. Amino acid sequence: CASSLTQGARTEAFF.